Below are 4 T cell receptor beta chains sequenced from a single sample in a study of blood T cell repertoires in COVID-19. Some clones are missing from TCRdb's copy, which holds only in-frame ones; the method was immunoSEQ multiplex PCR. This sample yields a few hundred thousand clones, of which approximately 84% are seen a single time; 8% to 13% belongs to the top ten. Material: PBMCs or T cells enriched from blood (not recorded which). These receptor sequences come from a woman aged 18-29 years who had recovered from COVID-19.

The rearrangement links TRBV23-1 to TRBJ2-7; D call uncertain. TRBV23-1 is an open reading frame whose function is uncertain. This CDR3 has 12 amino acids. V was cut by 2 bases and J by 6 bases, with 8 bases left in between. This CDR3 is CASSQLSLEQYF. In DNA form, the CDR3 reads TGCGCCAGCAGTCAACTAAGCCTCGAGCAGTACTTC.

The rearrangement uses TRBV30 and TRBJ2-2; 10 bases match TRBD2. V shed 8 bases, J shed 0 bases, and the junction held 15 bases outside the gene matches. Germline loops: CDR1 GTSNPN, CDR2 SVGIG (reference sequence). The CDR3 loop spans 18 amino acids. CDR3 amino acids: CALGSGRAKYANTGELFF. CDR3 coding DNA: TGTGCCCTCGGCAGCGGGAGGGCCAAATACGCGAACACCGGGGAGCTGTTTTTT.

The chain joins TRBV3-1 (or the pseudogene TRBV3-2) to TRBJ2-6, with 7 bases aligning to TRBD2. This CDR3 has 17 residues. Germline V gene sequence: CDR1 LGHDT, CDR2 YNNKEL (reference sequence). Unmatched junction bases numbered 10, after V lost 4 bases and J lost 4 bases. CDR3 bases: TGTGCCAGCAGCCTAGAAACTAGCGTCGCCGGGGCCAACGTCCTGACTTTC. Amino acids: CASSLETSVAGANVLTF.

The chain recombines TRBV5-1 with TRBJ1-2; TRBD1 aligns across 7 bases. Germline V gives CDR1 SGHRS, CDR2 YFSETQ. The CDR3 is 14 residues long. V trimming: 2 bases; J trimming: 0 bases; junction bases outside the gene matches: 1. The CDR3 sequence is CASSFQGANYGYTF. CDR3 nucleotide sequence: TGCGCCAGCAGCTTCCAGGGGGCTAACTATGGCTACACCTTC.